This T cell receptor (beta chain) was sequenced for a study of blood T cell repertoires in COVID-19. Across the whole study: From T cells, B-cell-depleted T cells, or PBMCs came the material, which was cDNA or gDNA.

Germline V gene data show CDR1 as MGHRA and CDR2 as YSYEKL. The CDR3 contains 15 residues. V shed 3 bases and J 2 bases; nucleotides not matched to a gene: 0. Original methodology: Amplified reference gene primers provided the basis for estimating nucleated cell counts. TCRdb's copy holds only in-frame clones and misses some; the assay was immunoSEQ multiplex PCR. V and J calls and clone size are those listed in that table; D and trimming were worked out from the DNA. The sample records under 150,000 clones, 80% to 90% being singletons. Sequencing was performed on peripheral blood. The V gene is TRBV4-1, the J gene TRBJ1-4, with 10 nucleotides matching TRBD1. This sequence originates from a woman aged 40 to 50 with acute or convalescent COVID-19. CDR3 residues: CASSQGQGTNEKLFF. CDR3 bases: TGCGCCAGCAGCCAGGGACAGGGGACTAATGAAAAACTGTTTTTT.